What follows is one T cell receptor (beta chain) and its context. Its antigen has not been determined. Within one base of it there is no much larger clone, and no base qualities were kept. The data belong to a study of OX40 agonist ivuxolimab in advanced cancers. Background on the whole study: Ivuxolimab, which targeted the costimulatory receptor OX40 (CD134), was an agonistic, fully human IgG2 monoclonal antibody. Intravenous ivuxolimab was administered to patients every 2 weeks at six dose levels: 0.01, 0.1, 0.3, 1.5, 3 and 10 mg/kg. Of the approximately 54 patients in dose escalation, about 20 had hepatocellular carcinoma, some 15 had melanoma, 9 had renal cell carcinoma and 9 had head and neck cancer. In the dose-escalation cohort, around four fifths of patients were male, and the mean age was approximately 60 years, with a range of roughly 20 to 85. Prior anti-PD-1, anti-PD-L1 or anti-CTLA-4 therapy was permitted, and 30% to 50% of dose-escalation patients had received checkpoint inhibitors. Partial responses were achieved by three dose-escalation patients, of whom one had hepatocellular carcinoma and two had cutaneous melanoma. The point of sequencing TCRbeta in the periphery was to test whether ivuxolimab changed TCR sequence diversity and drove clonal T-cell expansion. The paper describes the monotherapy dose-escalation part (N ≈ 49 patients) of the phase I trial of ivuxolimab.

CDR1 and CDR2 (MNHNS, SASEGT) derive from the germline V gene. V is shortened by 6 bases, J by 5 bases, and the region joining them spans 10 bases. Inclusive of the bounding cysteine and phenylalanine, the CDR3 is 12 residues long. Of the read, only the CDR3 DNA is kept; its 36 bases are in frame from base 1. The investigation overall reported the following: The antigen specificity of the peripheral T cells that underwent clonal expansion was not determined. In the 0.1-3.0 mg/kg groups, partial responders were among the patients with the lowest normalized peripheral clonal expansion, particularly in CD8+ T cells. Low levels of normalized T-cell clonal expansion were also seen in some nonresponding patients. At doses from 0.1 to 3.0 mg/kg, clonal expansion was seen in both CD4+ and CD8+ blood T cells between baseline and week 6. On average, CD8+ T cells showed more expanded clones than CD4+ T cells after ivuxolimab.

Genomic DNA was isolated from the sorted cells so that the TCRbeta CDR3 region could be sequenced. The immunoSEQ Assay was used to sequence the TCRbeta CDR3 regions. TCRdb holds this immuneACCESS table with in-frame rearrangements only. Some clones are missing; in checked studies, unresolved V genes explain under half, and the rest has no known cause. The sample table records just under 20,000 clones; approximately 87% of these occur just once. The top ten clones comprise under 35% of the sample. The trial excluded patients who had a history of autoimmune disease or who were on systemic immunosuppression. Peripheral blood for TCR sequencing was collected from all dose cohorts at baseline, on cycle 4 day 1, and on cycle 7 day 1. The samples were taken from a phase I, first-in-human, multicenter, open-label dose-escalation trial of ivuxolimab. The trial enrolled adults with locally advanced or metastatic head and neck squamous cell, hepatocellular, melanoma or renal cell carcinoma. Before TCR sequencing, CD4+ T cells and CD8+ T cells from peripheral blood were sorted into separate populations.

Rearrangement joined TRBV6-1 to TRBJ1-1; the D segment could be TRBD1, given 5 matching bases. The clonotype was recovered from an adult with an advanced solid tumor such as melanoma, head and neck, liver or kidney cancer. The source was CD4+ or CD8+ T cells sorted from blood, collected in a trial of the OX40 agonist ivuxolimab. The bases read TGTGCCAGCAGGGCAGGGTCTACTGAAGCTTTCTTT. Its protein is CASRAGSTEAFF.